This T cell receptor beta chain comes out of a study of blood T cell repertoires in COVID-19. Overall study: PBMCs, B-cell-depleted T cells, or T cells were the source of the cDNA or gDNA that made up the material.

V lost 7 bases, J lost 4 bases, and 4 bases stayed unmatched. The CDR3 is made up of 13 amino acids. Per germline, CDR1 MDHEN and CDR2 SYDVKM. Patients at the Seattle site were enrolled during active infection and followed longitudinally. Per the study methods: How many nucleated cells were present was estimated from reference gene primer amplification. Sequenced by immunoSEQ multiplex PCR; TCRdb stores in-frame clones only, minus some. D and trimming come from the DNA, and the V and J calls and clone size come from that table. The data contain just over 250,000 clones, around nine tenths of them singletons.

Specimen: peripheral blood. The chain couples TRBV28 to TRBJ2-3, with 8 bases fitting TRBD2. This clonotype was sampled from a woman in her sixties or seventies with COVID-19, enrolled during active disease. The CDR3 coding sequence is TGTGCCAGCACGGGGGGGGGTTCAGATACGCAGTATTTT. This sequence encodes CASTGGGSDTQYF.